Listed below are T cell receptor beta chains from one sample, sequenced in a study of blood T cell repertoires in COVID-19. The assay was immunoSEQ multiplex PCR, and TCRdb's table has in-frame clones only and misses some. The table includes roughly 260,000 clones, 86% detected once. Sequenced sample: peripheral blood. These receptors were taken from a man aged 35 to 55 who had recovered from COVID-19. CDR3s include the opening cysteine and the closing phenylalanine or tryptophan. A D gene is named only where the DNA matches it firmly. The size entry is marked missing in some rows and otherwise reads once, few, many or a size class.

V gene: TRBV29-1; D gene: TRBD2; CDR3 length: 13; clone size: once; J gene: TRBJ2-1; CDR3 DNA: TGCAGCGCCCCCGGGAGGGCCCTTAATGAGCAGTTCTTC; CDR3 protein: CSAPGRALNEQFF
V gene: TRBV11-2; D gene: TRBD1; CDR3 length: 13; clone size: -; J gene: TRBJ2-7; CDR3 DNA: TGTGCCAGCAGCCCGGGACAGCCCTACGAGCAGTACTTC; CDR3 protein: CASSPGQPYEQYF
V gene: TRBV2; D gene: -; CDR3 length: 15; clone size: once; J gene: TRBJ1-6; CDR3 DNA: TGTGCCTCCAGGGGAGGGGGGGTTATCTATTCACCCCTCCACTTT; CDR3 protein: CASRGGGVIYSPLHF
V gene: TRBV2; D gene: -; CDR3 length: 14; clone size: -; J gene: TRBJ2-7; CDR3 DNA: TGTGCCAGCAGGGACTCCCCAGGGGATTACGAGCAGTACTTC; CDR3 protein: CASRDSPGDYEQYF
V gene: TRBV5-4; D gene: TRBD1; CDR3 length: 15; clone size: -; J gene: TRBJ1-2; CDR3 DNA: TGTGCCAGCAGCCCACGACGGACAGGGTCCTATGGCTACACCTTC; CDR3 protein: CASSPRRTGSYGYTF
V gene: TRBV7-3; D gene: -; CDR3 length: 16; clone size: -; J gene: TRBJ2-2; CDR3 DNA: TGTGCCAGCAGCCCGATAGGCGGATCGAACACCGGGGAGCTGTTTTTT; CDR3 protein: CASSPIGGSNTGELFF
V gene: TRBV7-7; D gene: -; CDR3 length: 16; clone size: -; J gene: TRBJ2-7; CDR3 DNA: TGTGCCAGCAGCTCCCACCTTGGTGTAGGGGACTACGAGCAGTACTTC; CDR3 protein: CASSSHLGVGDYEQYF
V gene: TRBV19; D gene: TRBD1; CDR3 length: 16; clone size: -; J gene: TRBJ2-1; CDR3 DNA: TGTGCCAGTAGTCCAAAAGGGACAGGGAATTTGGATGAGCAGTTCTTC; CDR3 protein: CASSPKGTGNLDEQFF
V gene: TRBV6-5; D gene: TRBD1; CDR3 length: 13; clone size: -; J gene: TRBJ1-2; CDR3 DNA: TGTGCCAGCAGTCAAAAGGGGGCGTATGGCTACACCTTC; CDR3 protein: CASSQKGAYGYTF
V gene: TRBV29-1; D gene: -; CDR3 length: 13; clone size: -; J gene: TRBJ2-2; CDR3 DNA: TGCAGCGTTCGAGGGAGTAACACCGGGGAGCTGTTTTTT; CDR3 protein: CSVRGSNTGELFF
V gene: TRBV7-9; D gene: -; CDR3 length: 14; clone size: -; J gene: TRBJ2-5; CDR3 DNA: TGTGCCAGCAGCTTAGGGTTGGCCCTGGAGACCCAGTACTTC; CDR3 protein: CASSLGLALETQYF
V gene: TRBV6-6; D gene: TRBD2; CDR3 length: 16; clone size: -; J gene: TRBJ2-3; CDR3 DNA: TGTGCCAGCAGTTACACTCTAGCGGGGGGGCTATATACGCAGTATTTT; CDR3 protein: CASSYTLAGGLYTQYF
V gene: TRBV6-2/TRBV6-3; D gene: TRBD1; CDR3 length: 15; clone size: -; J gene: TRBJ1-1; CDR3 DNA: TGTGCCAGCAGCCCGAGGACAGGGCTGGGCACTGAAGCTTTCTTT; CDR3 protein: CASSPRTGLGTEAFF
V gene: TRBV18; D gene: TRBD1; CDR3 length: 16; clone size: -; J gene: TRBJ2-7; CDR3 DNA: TGTGCCAGCTCACCACAGCCCGGGACAGGGGAGAGAAAGCAGTACTTC; CDR3 protein: CASSPQPGTGERKQYF
V gene: TRBV7-6; D gene: TRBD1; CDR3 length: 19; clone size: few; J gene: TRBJ1-3; CDR3 DNA: TGTGCCAGCAGCTTAGCGGCCAGCGGGACAGGGGGCTCTGGAAACACCATATATTTT; CDR3 protein: CASSLAASGTGGSGNTIYF
V gene: TRBV10-3; D gene: -; CDR3 length: 14; clone size: -; J gene: TRBJ2-1; CDR3 DNA: TGTGCCATCAGTGAGGAAGGAGCCTACAATGAGCAGTTCTTC; CDR3 protein: CAISEEGAYNEQFF
V gene: TRBV6-1; D gene: TRBD1; CDR3 length: 16; clone size: -; J gene: TRBJ1-1; CDR3 DNA: TGTGCCAGCAGTGACCCCGGGACAGTAATGAACACTGAAGCTTTCTTT; CDR3 protein: CASSDPGTVMNTEAFF
V gene: TRBV6-6; D gene: TRBD2; CDR3 length: 17; clone size: -; J gene: TRBJ2-7; CDR3 DNA: TGTGCCAGCAGCCGAATAGCGGGAGTGCGCTTGGGCTACGAGCAGTACTTC; CDR3 protein: CASSRIAGVRLGYEQYF
V gene: TRBV2; D gene: TRBD1; CDR3 length: 15; clone size: once; J gene: TRBJ1-2; CDR3 DNA: TGTGCCAGCAGTAGACAGGGGTTCGATGACTATGGCTACACCTTC; CDR3 protein: CASSRQGFDDYGYTF
V gene: TRBV5-1; D gene: -; CDR3 length: 14; clone size: -; J gene: TRBJ1-2; CDR3 DNA: TGCGCCAGCAGCTGGAGACTCCCCAGGGATGGCTACACCTTC; CDR3 protein: CASSWRLPRDGYTF